The text below deals with one T cell receptor beta chain. This specimen belongs to a study of T cell changes during pregnancy in multiple sclerosis. Germline V gene lookup returns CDR1 SEHNR and CDR2 FQNEAQ (reference sequence). This CDR3 contains 15 residues. V lost 1 base to trimming and J lost 10 bases, with 14 bases between them. Libraries were prepared by immunoSEQ multiplex PCR; TCRdb keeps only in-frame clonotypes and omits some of them. The data contain tens of thousands of clones, under 95% of them singletons. The receptor was derived from a female donor with multiple sclerosis, enrolled in a pregnancy study. This material consisted of peripheral blood, taken after pregnancy. This chain joins TRBV7-9 and TRBJ1-6; a weak D match, TRBD1 (5 bases). CDR3 region: CASSLVGTGDSPLHF. The CDR3 region has the DNA TGTGCCAGCAGCTTAGTTGGTACAGGAGACTCACCCCTCCACTTT. Full variable domain (missing parts from reference TRBV7-9 and TRBJ1-6): DTGVSQNPRHKITKRGQNVTFRCDPISEHNRLYWYRQTLGQGPEFLTYFQNEAQLEKSRLLSDRFSAERPKGSFSTLEIQRTEQGDSAMYLCASSLVGTGDSPLHFGNGTRLTVT.